The 5 T cell receptor beta chains below all came from one sample that was sequenced in a study of T cell repertoires in cytomegalovirus infection (dated by TCRdb to about 2019). Data came from an Illumina HiSeq 1500. TCRdb reworked the public reads: Q25 trimming with fastp, MiXCR clone assembly, productive beta chains retained. One record per CDR3 amino acid sequence lists the most common genes and DNA. The sample table shows approximately 70,000 distinct CDR3 sequences, and 3% to 4% are seen once. The ten largest account for about 20% of the sample. Sequenced material: PBMCs. Receptor source: a human donor in good health (CMV status not recorded). Some clones in this sample may be carry-over from other donors' samples.

Turning to this clonotype: A read error may explain this, as a much larger clone is one base away. The CDR3 carries no conserved terminal phenylalanine or tryptophan, so it likely arises from a read error. The chain couples TRBV7-2 to TRBJ2-7; D possibly matches TRBD1 or TRBD2 (6 bases each). V gave up 4 bases and J gave up 2 bases, with 27 bases separating them. CDR1 and CDR2 from the germline V gene are SGHTA and FQGNSA. The CDR3 contains 19 residues. CDR3 region: CASSSYVWGATQTPYEQYL. CDR3 nucleotide sequence: TGTGCCAGCAGCTCATACGTGTGGGGGGCAACCCAAACTCCCTACGAGCAGTACCTC.

This clonotype was counted ten times or more. This chain links TRBV6-2 or TRBV6-3 with TRBJ2-5; D is perhaps TRBD1 or TRBD2 (5 bases each). CDR3 length equals 13 residues. The V and J ends lost 4 bases and 5 bases respectively, with 11 bases between them. Germline CDR1 is MNHEY and CDR2 is SVGEGT. The chain's CDR3 is CASSSEGRETQYF. The CDR3, as DNA: TGTGCCAGCAGTTCCGAGGGGCGCGAGACCCAGTACTTC.

This clonotype was seen at least ten times. This chain links TRBV7-2 with TRBJ2-3, with 8 nucleotides matching TRBD2. There are 17 residues in the CDR3. CDR1 is SGHTA and CDR2 is FQGNSA in the germline V gene. The junction had 12 bases not matched to a gene; V was cut back by 3 bases and J by 4 bases. CDR3 bases: TGTGCCAGCAGCTTTCTCTCCGCTGGCGGGAGGTCAGATACGCAGTATTTT. Its translation is CASSFLSAGGRSDTQYF. Full variable domain (remainder filled in from reference TRBV7-2 and TRBJ2-3): GAGVSQSPSNKVTEKGKDVELRCDPISGHTALYWYRQSLGQGLEFLIYFQGNSAPDKSGLPSDRFSAERTGGSVSTLTIQRTQQEDSAVYLCASSFLSAGGRSDTQYFGPGTRLTVL.

This clonotype was observed at least ten times. The chain joins TRBV14 to TRBJ1-5, with unresolved D. Germline lookup yields CDR1 SGHDN and CDR2 FVKESK. The CDR3 is made up of 11 amino acids. The ends were cut back, 3 bases at V and 4 bases at J, with 1 base in the middle. CDR3 sequence: CASSQNQPQHF. CDR3 nucleotides: TGTGCCAGCAGCCAGAATCAGCCCCAGCATTTT. Together with reference TRBV14 and TRBJ1-5, the CDR3 gives the full variable domain: EAGVTQFPSHSVIEKGQTVTLRCDPISGHDNLYWYRRVMGKEIKFLLHFVKESKQDESGMPNNRFLAERTGGTYSTLKVQPAELEDSGVYFCASSQNQPQHFGDGTRLSIL.

This clonotype was seen only a few times. V is TRBV7-2 and J is TRBJ2-1; 8 positions match TRBD2. The CDR3 contains 15 residues. J was trimmed by 7 bases and V by 2 bases; bases with no gene match: 7. CDR1 and CDR2 from the germline V gene are SGHTA and FQGNSA. CDR3 region: CASSLIPGGQNEQFF. CDR3 bases: TGTGCCAGCAGCTTAATACCGGGGGGGCAAAATGAGCAGTTCTTC.